The 29 T cell receptor beta chains presented below share a single source sample, sequenced in a study of siplizumab effects on memory and regulatory T cells. Measured with immunoSEQ multiplex PCR; TCRdb has only the in-frame clones, and not every one. The sample includes more than 45,000 clones, about 97% seen only once; the top ten take 0.64%. Specimen: naive CD4+ T cells sorted from blood. The receptors were sampled from a human donor in good health.

V gene TRBV10-3 combines with J gene TRBJ1-1; D uncertain. The germline V gene has CDR1 ENHRY and CDR2 SYGVKD. Deletions cut 11 bases from V and 2 bases from J, with 12 bases between. The CDR3 is 12 amino acids. The CDR3 protein is CASTRQNTEAFF. The CDR3, as DNA: TGTGCCTCCACCAGGCAAAACACTGAAGCTTTCTTT.

The rearrangement joins TRBV7-8 to TRBJ2-3; TRBD2 agrees at 8 bases. V gave up 4 bases and J gave up 3 bases; unmatched junction bases: 9. This CDR3 comprises 16 residues. Germline assignment: CDR1 SGHVS and CDR2 FQNEAQ. The CDR3 loop is CASSSMSGSRTDTQYF. The DNA of the CDR3 is TGTGCCAGCAGCTCAATGAGCGGGAGTAGGACAGATACGCAGTATTTT. The variable domain in full, completed from reference TRBV7-8 and TRBJ2-3, reads GAGVSQSPRYKVAKRGQDVALRCDPISGHVSLFWYQQALGQGPEFLTYFQNEAQLDKSGLPSDRFFAERPEGSVSTLKIQRTQQEDSAVYLCASSSMSGSRTDTQYFGPGTRLTVL.

The chain carries TRBV7-9 and TRBJ1-1, with D tentatively TRBD1 (5 bases). The CDR3 contains 15 residues. CDR1 is SEHNR and CDR2 is FQNEAQ in the germline V gene (reference sequence). V was pared by 5 bases and J by 4 bases, with 17 bases between. The CDR3 loop is CASSERRGSSTEAFF. CDR3 bases: TGTGCCAGCAGCGAGAGGCGGGGCTCTTCCACTGAAGCTTTCTTT.

This chain connects TRBV5-1 to TRBJ1-2, with D uncertain. The V gene's germline CDR1 is SGHRS and CDR2 YFSETQ. The CDR3 consists of 17 residues. V was cut by 1 base and J by 3 bases, with 19 bases left in between. The CDR3 protein is CASSLTSARSDDYGYTF. The CDR3 DNA reads TGCGCCAGCAGCTTGACCTCCGCGAGGAGCGATGACTATGGCTACACCTTC.

This chain connects TRBV7-3 to TRBJ2-5; D might be TRBD1 (5 bases). CDR1 is SGHTA, CDR2 FQGTGA, per germline. The CDR3 is made up of 15 amino acids. Trimming took off 2 bases at V and 2 bases at J, with 12 bases between the two ends. The CDR3, as DNA: TGTGCCAGCAGCTTAGGTCAGGGTCGGCAAGAGACCCAGTACTTC. Translation: CASSLGQGRQETQYF. Complete variable domain (other parts from reference TRBV7-3 and TRBJ2-5): GAGVSQTPSNKVTEKGKYVELRCDPISGHTALYWYRQSLGQGPEFLIYFQGTGAADDSGLPNDRFFAVRPEGSVSTLKIQRTERGDSAVYLCASSLGQGRQETQYFGPGTRLLVL.

The rearrangement uses TRBV11-3 and TRBJ2-2; 12 bases are a match to TRBD2. From germline, CDR1 is SGHNT and CDR2 YENEEA. The length of the CDR3 is 18 residues. J gave up 4 bases and V 0 bases, and 6 bases lay outside the gene matches. Here the CDR3 DNA reads TGTGCCAGCAGCTTAGAGCTAGCGGGAGGGAAGTCCACCGGGGAGCTGTTTTTT. The encoded protein is CASSLELAGGKSTGELFF.

This rearrangement joins TRBV7-9 to TRBJ2-5; 9 nucleotides align to TRBD2. From germline, CDR1 is SEHNR and CDR2 FQNEAQ (reference sequence). CDR3 length: 16 amino acids. The ends lost 4 bases at V and 2 bases at J; junction bases unmatched: 8. In DNA form, the CDR3 reads TGTGCCAGCAGCTCCCCTAGCGGGAAGGGTCAAGAGACCCAGTACTTC. Translating gives CASSSPSGKGQETQYF.

The V and J genes are TRBV2 and TRBJ1-1; D might be TRBD1 (5 bases). The CDR3 has 11 amino acids. Between the trimmed V and J ends, which lost 4 bases and 11 bases, there was a span of 11 bases. Germline CDR1 is SNHLY and CDR2 is FYNNEI. In DNA form, the CDR3 reads TGTGCCAGCAGTGGGGACCGGCGGGCTTTCTTT. Its translation: CASSGDRRAFF.

CDR3 amino acids: CASSLMGPGQVNGYTF. CDR3 DNA: TGTGCCAGCAGTTTAATGGGCCCGGGACAGGTGAATGGCTACACCTTC. The chain uses TRBV28 and TRBJ1-2; 8 bases fit TRBD1. This CDR3 has 16 residues. Germline-derived CDR1 and CDR2 are MDHEN and SYDVKM. Germline trimming cut 2 bases from V and 6 bases from J; bases unmatched to any gene: 11.

The chain joins TRBV29-1 to TRBJ2-2; D is undetermined. The germline CDR1 and CDR2 sequences are SQVTM and ANQGSEA. Trimming took off 2 bases at V and 5 bases at J, with 15 bases between the two ends. The CDR3 spans 15 residues. The DNA for the CDR3 is TGCAGCGTTGAACCCGACGGCTTGAGAACCGGGGAGCTGTTTTTT. Translation gives CSVEPDGLRTGELFF.

The chain links TRBV28 to TRBJ2-7, with D unclear. Trimming stripped 5 bases from V and 5 bases from J, with 13 bases between. Germline CDR1 MDHEN, CDR2 SYDVKM. CDR3 size: 13 residues. The CDR3 bases are TGTGCCAGCAGTGCTTCTAGGGTTGACGAGCAGTACTTC. This translates into CASSASRVDEQYF.

The chain carries TRBV12-5 and TRBJ1-6; 7 nucleotides align to TRBD1. The CDR3 is 14 amino acids. Germline CDR1 and CDR2: LGHNT and FRNRAP. The ends lost 2 bases at V and 7 bases at J; junction bases unmatched: 2. In nucleotides, the CDR3 is TGTGCTAGTGGTTTGACAGGGGACAATTCACCCCTCCACTTT. Amino acid sequence: CASGLTGDNSPLHF. The full variable domain, completed using reference TRBV12-5 and TRBJ1-6, is DARVTQTPRHKVTEMGQEVTMRCQPILGHNTVFWYRQTMMQGLELLAYFRNRAPLDDSGMPKDRFSAEMPDATLATLKIQPSEPRDSAVYFCASGLTGDNSPLHFGNGTRLTVT.

V and J are TRBV30 and TRBJ1-3; TRBD1 agrees at 7 bases. The V and J ends lost 4 bases and 0 bases, in that order; junction bases with no gene match: 0. CDR1 is GTSNPN, CDR2 SVGIG, per germline (reference sequence). The CDR3 sequence is 13 residues long. The DNA for the CDR3 is TGTGCCTGGAACAGGGGCTCTGGAAACACCATATATTTT. Translating it yields CAWNRGSGNTIYF.

The V gene is TRBV2, the J gene TRBJ2-5, with TRBD1 matching over 12 bases. The V gene end was trimmed by 7 bases and the J gene end by 6 bases; junction bases not matched to a gene: 6. The CDR3 extends over 14 amino acids. The germline CDR1 and CDR2 sequences are SNHLY and FYNNEI. CDR3 coding DNA: TGTGCCAGCAAGGGACAGGGGGCTAGAAAGACCCAGTACTTC. Translation: CASKGQGARKTQYF.

The V call is TRBV5-5, the J call TRBJ1-5, with D possibly being TRBD1 (5 bases). Germline V lookup: CDR1 SGHKS, CDR2 YYEKEE (reference sequence). This CDR3 is built from 15 residues. The germline V and J ends were trimmed by 0 bases and 2 bases, with 9 bases remaining between them. As DNA, the CDR3 is TGTGCCAGCAGCTTGGTAGGGGCGGGCAATCAGCCCCAGCATTTT. Its protein product is CASSLVGAGNQPQHF. Filled out from reference TRBV5-5 and TRBJ1-5, the complete variable domain reads DAGVTQSPTHLIKTRGQQVTLRCSPISGHKSVSWYQQVLGQGPQFIFQYYEKEERGRGNFPDRFSARQFPNYSSELNVNALLLGDSALYLCASSLVGAGNQPQHFGDGTRLSIL.

This clone appeared a single time. V and J are TRBV19 and TRBJ2-1; TRBD2 aligns across 13 bases. The V and J ends lost 4 bases and 3 bases, in that order; junction bases with no gene match: 3. The CDR3 covers 16 residues. Per germline, CDR1 LNHDA and CDR2 SQIVND (reference sequence). CDR3 sequence reads: CASSRTSGSFYNEQFF. The CDR3 DNA follows: TGTGCCAGTAGTAGGACTAGCGGGAGTTTCTACAATGAGCAGTTCTTC.

J is TRBJ1-1 and V is TRBV18; 11 bases fit TRBD1. There are 17 residues in the CDR3. Trimming at V came to 6 bases and at J to 0 bases, leaving 9 bases not matched to a gene. CDR1 and CDR2 (germline): KGHSH, LQKENI. The CDR3 loop reads CASSTGTGGIMNTEAFF. CDR3 nucleotides: TGTGCCAGCTCTACTGGGACAGGGGGGATCATGAACACTGAAGCTTTCTTT.

The gene calls are TRBV9 and TRBJ1-1; D perhaps matches TRBD1 (5 bases). Germline V CDR1 and CDR2: SGDLS, YYNGEE. This CDR3 comprises 14 residues. Between the trimmed V and J ends, which lost 0 bases and 4 bases, there was a span of 10 bases. CDR3 bases: TGTGCCAGCAGCGTAGTTGGGGGGTCCACTGAAGCTTTCTTT. This translates into CASSVVGGSTEAFF.

V usage is TRBV19 and J usage is TRBJ2-3; D is ambiguous. V was trimmed by 7 bases and J by 0 bases, leaving 11 bases between them. This CDR3 comprises 14 residues. In germline, CDR1 is LNHDA, CDR2 SQIVND (reference sequence). The CDR3 DNA sequence: TGTGCCAGTAAGGCCAGGACGAGCACAGATACGCAGTATTTT. It translates to CASKARTSTDTQYF.

The rearrangement links TRBV4-1 to TRBJ1-4; D is unresolved. The CDR3 is 17 residues long. The germline V and J ends were trimmed by 2 bases and 7 bases, with 20 bases remaining between them. Germline V CDR1 and CDR2: MGHRA, YSYEKL. CDR3 region: CASSQPRAVAEVEKLFF. The CDR3 bases are TGCGCCAGCAGCCAACCTCGGGCCGTCGCCGAAGTTGAAAAACTGTTTTTT.

Only one count was recorded for this clone. For the CDR3, the DNA is TGTGCCAGCAGCCAACTACTAGCGGGAGACAGGAATGAGCAGTTCTTC. This translates into CASSQLLAGDRNEQFF. The chain links TRBV11-1 to TRBJ2-1, with TRBD2 identical over 11 bases. Germline lookup yields CDR1 SGHAT and CDR2 FQDESV (reference sequence). CDR3 length: 16 residues. V shed 5 bases, J shed 7 bases, and the junction held 10 bases outside the gene matches.

This clone appeared once. This chain connects TRBV19 to TRBJ1-3; D remains unclear. The CDR3 sequence is 13 residues long. The V end was cut by 5 bases, the J end by 2 bases, with 7 bases between. Germline CDR1 and CDR2: LNHDA and SQIVND (reference sequence). Here the CDR3 DNA reads TGTGCCAGTAGTGAGAGCGCTGGAAACACCATATATTTT. Protein product: CASSESAGNTIYF.

The J gene is TRBJ1-5, the V gene TRBV28; D may be TRBD1 (5 bases). CDR3 size: 13 residues. V was pared by 4 bases and J by 6 bases, with 10 bases between. Germline loops: CDR1 MDHEN, CDR2 SYDVKM. The CDR3 coding sequence is TGTGCCAGCAGTTCCCCAGGGCCTCAGCCCCAGCATTTT. Translated: CASSSPGPQPQHF. Filled out from reference TRBV28 and TRBJ1-5, the complete variable domain reads DVKVTQSSRYLVKRTGEKVFLECVQDMDHENMFWYRQDPGLGLRLIYFSYDVKMKEKGDIPEGYSVSREKKERFSLILESASTNQTSMYLCASSSPGPQPQHFGDGTRLSIL.

The V and J genes are TRBV6-5 and TRBJ1-2; 7 bases agree with TRBD1. With V trimmed by 5 bases and J by 4 bases, 4 bases remained unmatched. The CDR3 extends over 13 amino acids. Looked up from germline, CDR1 is MNHEY and CDR2 is SVGAGI. CDR3 region: CASSRDSTYGYTF. The CDR3 DNA follows: TGTGCCAGCAGTCGGGACAGCACCTATGGCTACACCTTC.

The chain recombines TRBV15 with TRBJ2-1; 9 bases agree with TRBD2. The trim removed 0 bases at V and 0 bases at J, leaving 3 bases unmatched. Germline-derived CDR1 and CDR2 are LNHNV and YYDKDF (reference sequence). The CDR3 loop spans 17 amino acids. The CDR3, as DNA: TGTGCCACCAGCAGAGATCTAGCGGGAACCTCCTACAATGAGCAGTTCTTC. Its translation: CATSRDLAGTSYNEQFF.

The gene calls are TRBV7-9 and TRBJ2-5; 11 bases are shared with TRBD2. V dropped 4 bases and J dropped 5; count of bases not matched to a gene: 9. Germline lookup yields CDR1 SEHNR and CDR2 FQNEAQ (reference sequence). The CDR3 spans 16 residues. This chain's CDR3 is CASSSMLTSGVETQYF. CDR3 nucleotides: TGTGCCAGCAGCTCCATGCTGACTAGCGGGGTGGAGACCCAGTACTTC. The full variable domain, its missing parts supplied by reference TRBV7-9 and TRBJ2-5, is DTGVSQNPRHKITKRGQNVTFRCDPISEHNRLYWYRQTLGQGPEFLTYFQNEAQLEKSRLLSDRFSAERPKGSFSTLEIQRTEQGDSAMYLCASSSMLTSGVETQYFGPGTRLLVL.

The chain joins TRBV7-8 to TRBJ2-7, with D unresolved. Trimming cost V 2 bases and J 3 bases, with 5 bases left between them. Germline CDR1 SGHVS, CDR2 FQNEAQ. The CDR3 is 12 amino acids. This chain's CDR3 is CASSLRDYEQYF. In DNA form, the CDR3 reads TGTGCCAGCAGCTTAAGGGACTACGAGCAGTACTTC. The full variable domain, with the rest looked up from reference TRBV7-8 and TRBJ2-7, is GAGVSQSPRYKVAKRGQDVALRCDPISGHVSLFWYQQALGQGPEFLTYFQNEAQLDKSGLPSDRFFAERPEGSVSTLKIQRTQQEDSAVYLCASSLRDYEQYFGPGTRLTVT.

The V gene is TRBV15, the J gene TRBJ1-5, with D perhaps matching TRBD1 (6 bases). Germline V CDR1 and CDR2: LNHNV, YYDKDF (reference sequence). This CDR3 contains 15 residues. With 5 bases removed from V and 0 bases from J, the gap between germline ends came to 11 bases. CDR3: CATSGWTDSNQPQHF. CDR3 in DNA: TGTGCCACCAGCGGATGGACAGATAGCAATCAGCCCCAGCATTTT.

The chain is built from TRBV7-9 and TRBJ2-5; D perhaps matches TRBD2 (6 bases). V gave up 11 bases and J gave up 5 bases, with 12 bases separating them. The CDR3 totals 11 residues. Germline values: CDR1 SEHNR, CDR2 FQNEAQ (reference sequence). The CDR3 is CAVSGGETQYF. The CDR3 DNA is TGTGCCGTAAGTGGGGGGGAGACCCAGTACTTC.